Below are 18 T cell receptor beta chains sequenced from a single sample in a study of metastatic and nonmetastatic thyroid tumors. Until they underwent thyroid surgery, no patient had received any treatment. TCRdb reprocessed the PCR reads using MiXCR. The data hold 30,000 to 35,000 clones, with around 28% observed a single time. What was sequenced was blood. These TCRs come from a female donor with papillary thyroid cancer or a benign thyroid nodule (not recorded which). Some clones in this sample may be carry-over from other donors' samples.

This clone was counted many times. The chain employs TRBV4-2 and TRBJ1-2, with D maybe TRBD1 (5 bases). Trimming pared 0 bases from V and 1 base from J, leaving 15 bases between. There are 17 residues in the CDR3. Germline V lookup: CDR1 LGHNA, CDR2 YNFKEQ. DNA for the CDR3: TGTGCCAGCAGCCAAGAAGGGGAGGGGCCAAGTAACTATGGCTACACCTTC. Protein: CASSQEGEGPSNYGYTF.

This clone was seen more than once but under ten times. Mismatch with germline at one junction end may stem from a read error. The V call is TRBV28, the J call TRBJ2-7, with D perhaps TRBD1 (5 bases). In germline, CDR1 is MDHEN, CDR2 SYDVKM. This CDR3 has 15 amino acids. For the CDR3, the DNA is TGTGTCAGCAGTTTAGGGGCGCCGACAATACACGAGCAGTACTTC. Translated: CVSSLGAPTIHEQYF. Combining the CDR3 with reference TRBV28 and TRBJ2-7 gives the whole variable domain DVKVTQSSRYLVKRTGEKVFLECVQDMDHENMFWYRQDPGLGLRLIYFSYDVKMKEKGDIPEGYSVSREKKERFSLILESASTNQTSMYLCVSSLGAPTIHEQYFGPGTRLTVT.

This clone showed up many times. This chain's CDR3 is CASSSGTSGGLNEQFF. CDR3 nucleotides: TGTGCCAGCAGTTCCGGGACTAGCGGGGGGCTCAATGAGCAGTTCTTC. The chain couples TRBV28 to TRBJ2-1; TRBD2 agrees at 15 bases. V lost 4 bases to trimming and J lost 6 bases; unmatched junction nucleotides: 4. This CDR3 comprises 16 residues. Germline V gives CDR1 MDHEN, CDR2 SYDVKM. Filled out from reference TRBV28 and TRBJ2-1, the complete variable domain reads DVKVTQSSRYLVKRTGEKVFLECVQDMDHENMFWYRQDPGLGLRLIYFSYDVKMKEKGDIPEGYSVSREKKERFSLILESASTNQTSMYLCASSSGTSGGLNEQFFGPGTRLTVL.

This clone was counted at least ten times. The CDR3, as DNA: TGTGCCAGCAGCCAAGTTGTTAGTGGTAGCGGCCTGGCCCAGTACTTC. Its translation: CASSQVVSGSGLAQYF. The chain is built from TRBV3-1 and TRBJ2-5, with a possible D match to TRBD2 (6 bases). The ends were cut back, 1 base at V and 9 bases at J, with 21 bases in the middle. This CDR3 is 16 amino acids long. From germline, CDR1 is LGHDT and CDR2 YNNKEL (reference sequence).

This clone came up many times. At the DNA level, this CDR3 is encoded by other sequences in the same sample as well. The chain couples TRBV20-1 to TRBJ2-7; 7 nucleotides match TRBD2. The CDR3 has 12 amino acids. V shed 5 bases, J shed 6 bases, and the junction held 7 bases outside the gene matches. CDR1 and CDR2 (germline): DFQATT, SNEGSKA (reference sequence). The CDR3 loop reads CSARDYLPEQYF. The DNA of the CDR3 is TGCAGTGCTCGGGACTATCTCCCCGAGCAGTACTTC.

The V gene is TRBV6-9, the J gene TRBJ2-3, with TRBD2 matching 7 bases. The CDR3 has 16 residues. Trimming cost V 3 bases and J 9 bases; bases outside gene matches: 15. Germline CDR1 MNHGY, CDR2 SVAAGI. The DNA for the CDR3 is TGTGCCAGCAGTTACCCTTTGCGGGGGAGCAGAGAGACGCAGTATTTT. It is translated as CASSYPLRGSRETQYF.

This clone is medium-sized in the sample. J is TRBJ2-7 and V is TRBV20-1; no reliable D call. The length of the CDR3 is 13 residues. Germline V gene lookup returns CDR1 DFQATT and CDR2 SNEGSKA (reference sequence). V dropped 0 bases and J dropped 3 bases, with 9 bases sitting between them. CDR3: CSARDRMSYEQYF. The DNA of the CDR3 is TGCAGTGCTAGAGACAGGATGAGCTACGAGCAGTACTTC.

Judged by abundance, this clone is medium-sized. The chain has TRBV6-1 and TRBJ1-1; TRBD1 aligns across 8 bases. This CDR3 is built from 14 residues. The J segment lost 1 base and the V segment lost 8 bases, leaving 6 bases of the junction unmatched. Germline lookup yields CDR1 MNHNS and CDR2 SASEGT. CDR3 sequence reads: CASVLQGANTEAFF. The CDR3 region has the DNA TGTGCCAGCGTGCTCCAGGGGGCGAACACTGAAGCTTTCTTT.

This clone was seen more than once but under ten times. The chain is built from TRBV6-2 or TRBV6-3 and TRBJ2-6; 7 positions match TRBD1. This CDR3 is built from 16 residues. V was pared by 2 bases and J by 2 bases, with 3 bases of the junction left unmatched. Germline V gene sequence: CDR1 MNHEY, CDR2 SVGEGT. The CDR3 loop reads CASSYDRVAGANVLTF. The CDR3 coding sequence is TGTGCCAGCAGTTACGACAGGGTTGCTGGGGCCAACGTCCTGACTTTC.

The gene calls are TRBV5-1 and TRBJ2-2; D might be TRBD1 (5 bases). This CDR3 comprises 14 residues. V lost 1 base and J lost 1, with 5 bases in between. Germline V lookup: CDR1 SGHRS, CDR2 YFSETQ. The CDR3 region is CASSLTGNTGELFF. The CDR3 bases are TGCGCCAGCAGCTTGACAGGGAACACCGGGGAGCTGTTTTTT.

Many counts were recorded for this clone. The chain employs TRBV28 and TRBJ1-1, with D hard to call. The CDR3 covers 8 residues. V lost 7 bases and J lost 6, with 0 bases in between. Germline V gene data show CDR1 as MDHEN and CDR2 as SYDVKM. CDR3 nucleotide sequence: TGTGCCAGCACTGAAGCTTTCTTT. This sequence encodes CASTEAFF.

With regard to this clone: Here the CDR3 omits its conserved ending phenylalanine or tryptophan, so a read error is the likely source. The CDR3 DNA reads TGCGCCAGCAGGAAACAGGGGTGCGAGCAGTACTTA. Encoded protein: CASRKQGCEQYL. The chain is built from TRBV4-1 and TRBJ2-7; 7 bases align to TRBD1. CDR1 and CDR2 from the germline V gene are MGHRA and YSYEKL. The CDR3 is made up of 12 amino acids. V lost 6 bases to trimming and J lost 6 bases; unmatched junction nucleotides: 5.

V is TRBV2 and J is TRBJ2-1; D remains ambiguous. Trimming removed 1 base from V and 8 bases from J, with 9 bases in between. The germline V gene has CDR1 SNHLY and CDR2 FYNNEI. This CDR3 contains 13 residues. The CDR3 sequence: CASSEGLSYEQFF. Here the CDR3 DNA reads TGTGCCAGCAGTGAAGGTCTATCGTATGAGCAGTTCTTC.

In its sample, this clone was seen many times. The chain is built from TRBV28 and TRBJ1-3; D is unclear. Germline V gene data show CDR1 as MDHEN and CDR2 as SYDVKM. V lost 3 bases, J lost 1 base, and 10 bases lay in between. CDR3 length equals 15 residues. The CDR3 coding sequence is TGTGCCAGCAGTTTCCCCTCTTATTCTGGAAACACCATATATTTT. This sequence encodes CASSFPSYSGNTIYF. The variable domain in full, completed from reference TRBV28 and TRBJ1-3, reads DVKVTQSSRYLVKRTGEKVFLECVQDMDHENMFWYRQDPGLGLRLIYFSYDVKMKEKGDIPEGYSVSREKKERFSLILESASTNQTSMYLCASSFPSYSGNTIYFGEGSWLTVV.

Written as DNA, the CDR3 is TGTGCCAGCATCCAATCCCGGGACCATTATGGCTACACCTTC. Its protein is CASIQSRDHYGYTF. The rearrangement uses TRBV7-8 and TRBJ1-2, with a weak D call TRBD1 (5 bases). CDR3 length: 14 residues. Germline V lookup: CDR1 SGHVS, CDR2 FQNEAQ. Trimming stripped 7 bases from V and 5 bases from J, with 17 bases between.

The V gene is TRBV6-4, the J gene TRBJ2-3, with 7 positions matching TRBD2. Germline V gene lookup returns CDR1 MRHNA and CDR2 SNTAGT. The CDR3 extends over 15 amino acids. The V gene end was trimmed by 4 bases and the J gene end by 2 bases; junction bases not matched to a gene: 6. CDR3 nucleotides: TGTGCCAGCAGTGCTAGCGGTGGGTCCACAGATACGCAGTATTTT. It translates to CASSASGGSTDTQYF.

V gene TRBV4-2 combines with J gene TRBJ2-5; 9 bases are shared with TRBD2. Unmatched junction bases numbered 4, after V lost 0 bases and J lost 5 bases. CDR1 is LGHNA and CDR2 is YNFKEQ in the germline V gene. The CDR3 extends over 15 amino acids. The DNA for the CDR3 is TGTGCCAGCAGCCAAGAACAGGCGGGGGGGGAGACCCAGTACTTC. Translated: CASSQEQAGGETQYF.

This clone was seen at least ten times. The chain joins TRBV19 to TRBJ1-6, with TRBD1 matching 7 bases. Germline V CDR1 and CDR2: LNHDA, SQIVND (reference sequence). This CDR3 is 16 amino acids long. Germline trimming cut 6 bases from V and 6 bases from J; bases unmatched to any gene: 11. CDR3 nucleotide sequence: TGTGCCAGTAGAGCTCTTCGACAGGGTAGTAATTCACCCCTCCACTTT. Protein product: CASRALRQGSNSPLHF.